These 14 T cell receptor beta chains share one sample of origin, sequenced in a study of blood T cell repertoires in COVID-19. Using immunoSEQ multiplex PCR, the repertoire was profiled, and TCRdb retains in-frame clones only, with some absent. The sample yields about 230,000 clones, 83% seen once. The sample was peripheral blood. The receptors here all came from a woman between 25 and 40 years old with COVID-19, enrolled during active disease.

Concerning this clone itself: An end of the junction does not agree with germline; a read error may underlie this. CDR3 in amino acids: CARSRGGRGQFAEAFF. The CDR3 DNA reads as TGCGCCCGCAGCCGGGGGGGGCGCGGTCAGTTCGCTGAAGCTTTCTTT. The chain couples TRBV5-1 to TRBJ1-1, with D possibly being TRBD1 (6 bases). CDR1 and CDR2 from the germline V gene are SGHRS and YFSETQ. This CDR3 is built from 16 residues.

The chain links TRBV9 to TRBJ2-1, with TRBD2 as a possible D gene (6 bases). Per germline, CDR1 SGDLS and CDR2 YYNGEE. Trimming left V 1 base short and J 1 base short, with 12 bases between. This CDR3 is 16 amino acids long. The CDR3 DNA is TGTGCCAGCAGCGTATCCCAGCGGGCGTCCTACAATGAGCAGTTCTTC. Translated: CASSVSQRASYNEQFF.

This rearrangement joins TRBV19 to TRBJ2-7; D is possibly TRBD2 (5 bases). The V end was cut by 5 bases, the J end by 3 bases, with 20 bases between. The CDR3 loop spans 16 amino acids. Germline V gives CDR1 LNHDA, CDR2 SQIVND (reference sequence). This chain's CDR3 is CASSPLKGPGYYEQYF. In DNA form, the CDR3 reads TGTGCCAGTAGTCCTCTAAAAGGGCCGGGGTACTACGAGCAGTACTTC.

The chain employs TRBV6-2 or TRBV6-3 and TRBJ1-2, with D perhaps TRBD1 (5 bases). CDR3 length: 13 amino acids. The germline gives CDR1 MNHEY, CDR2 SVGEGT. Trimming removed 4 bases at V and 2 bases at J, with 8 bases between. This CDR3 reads CASSWEGNYGYTF. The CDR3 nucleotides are TGTGCCAGCAGTTGGGAGGGGAACTATGGCTACACCTTC.

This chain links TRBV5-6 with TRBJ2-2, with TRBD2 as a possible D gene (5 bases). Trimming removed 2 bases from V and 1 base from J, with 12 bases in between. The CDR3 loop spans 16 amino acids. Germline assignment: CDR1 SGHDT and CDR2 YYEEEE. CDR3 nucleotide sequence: TGTGCCAGCAGCTTTTTGGGTGGAGGGAACACCGGGGAGCTGTTTTTT. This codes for CASSFLGGGNTGELFF.

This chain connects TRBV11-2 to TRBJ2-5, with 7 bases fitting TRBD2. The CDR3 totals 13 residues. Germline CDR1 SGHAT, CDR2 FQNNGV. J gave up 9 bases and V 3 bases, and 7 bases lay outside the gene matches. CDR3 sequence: CASSLGTRGAQYF. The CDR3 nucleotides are TGTGCCAGCAGCTTGGGGACCCGGGGGGCCCAGTACTTC.

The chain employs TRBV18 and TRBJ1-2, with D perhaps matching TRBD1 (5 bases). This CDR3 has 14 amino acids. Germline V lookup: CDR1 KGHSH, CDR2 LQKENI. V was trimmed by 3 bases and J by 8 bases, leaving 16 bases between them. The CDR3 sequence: CASSPNRGGEGYTF. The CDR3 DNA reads TGTGCCAGCTCACCTAATCGCGGGGGTGAGGGCTACACCTTC.

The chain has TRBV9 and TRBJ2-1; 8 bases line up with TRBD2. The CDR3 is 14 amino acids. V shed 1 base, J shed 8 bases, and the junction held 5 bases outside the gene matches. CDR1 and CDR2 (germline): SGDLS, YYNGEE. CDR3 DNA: TGTGCCAGCAGCGTAAGCGGGAGTGTCTATGAGCAGTTCTTC. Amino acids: CASSVSGSVYEQFF.

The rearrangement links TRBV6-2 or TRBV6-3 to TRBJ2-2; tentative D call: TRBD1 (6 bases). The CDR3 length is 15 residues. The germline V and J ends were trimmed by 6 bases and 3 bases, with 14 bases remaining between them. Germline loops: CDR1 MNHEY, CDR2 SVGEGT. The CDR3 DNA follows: TGTGCCAGCAGCCCCGTACAGGGAGACACCGGGGAGCTGTTTTTT. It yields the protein CASSPVQGDTGELFF.

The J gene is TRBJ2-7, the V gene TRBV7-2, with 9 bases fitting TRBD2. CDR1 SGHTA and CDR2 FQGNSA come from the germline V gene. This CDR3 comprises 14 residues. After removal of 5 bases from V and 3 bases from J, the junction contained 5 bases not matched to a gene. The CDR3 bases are TGTGCCAGCAGCCCCCAGCGGGGGGTCTACGAGCAGTACTTC. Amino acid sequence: CASSPQRGVYEQYF.

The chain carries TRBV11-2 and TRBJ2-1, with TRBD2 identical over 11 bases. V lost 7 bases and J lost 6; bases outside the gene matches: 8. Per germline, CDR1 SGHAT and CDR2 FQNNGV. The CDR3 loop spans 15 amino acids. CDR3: CASILSGGAGNEQFF. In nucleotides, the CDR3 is TGTGCCAGCATCCTTAGCGGGGGGGCGGGCAATGAGCAGTTCTTC.

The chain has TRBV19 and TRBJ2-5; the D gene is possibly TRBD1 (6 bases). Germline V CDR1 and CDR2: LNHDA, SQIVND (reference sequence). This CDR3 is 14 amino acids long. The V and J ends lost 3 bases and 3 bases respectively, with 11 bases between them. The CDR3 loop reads CASSIPQGEETQYF. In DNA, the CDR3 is TGTGCCAGTAGTATCCCACAGGGAGAAGAGACCCAGTACTTC. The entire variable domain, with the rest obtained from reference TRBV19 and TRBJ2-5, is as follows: DGGITQSPKYLFRKEGQNVTLSCEQNLNHDAMYWYRQDPGQGLRLIYYSQIVNDFQKGDIAEGYSVSREKKESFPLTVTSAQKNPTAFYLCASSIPQGEETQYFGPGTRLLVL.

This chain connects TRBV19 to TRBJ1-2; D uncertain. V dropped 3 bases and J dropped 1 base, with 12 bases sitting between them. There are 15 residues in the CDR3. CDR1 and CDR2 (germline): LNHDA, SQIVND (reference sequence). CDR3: CASSILAGYNYGYTF. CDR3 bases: TGTGCCAGTAGTATTCTCGCAGGCTATAACTATGGCTACACCTTC. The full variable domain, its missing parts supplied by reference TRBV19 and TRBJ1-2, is DGGITQSPKYLFRKEGQNVTLSCEQNLNHDAMYWYRQDPGQGLRLIYYSQIVNDFQKGDIAEGYSVSREKKESFPLTVTSAQKNPTAFYLCASSILAGYNYGYTFGSGTRLTVV.

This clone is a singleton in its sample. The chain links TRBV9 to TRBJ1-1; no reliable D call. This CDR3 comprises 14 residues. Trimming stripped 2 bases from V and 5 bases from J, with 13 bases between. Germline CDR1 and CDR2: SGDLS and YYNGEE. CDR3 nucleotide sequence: TGTGCCAGCAGCGTCGGGAGGTTGGGGACTGAAGCTTTCTTT. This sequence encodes CASSVGRLGTEAFF.